This note documents a single TCR beta chain sequence. The sample comes from a study of CD8 T cells in Susac syndrome. In blood CD8+ and CD4+ T cells, TCR beta underwent sequencing. V lost 6 bases and J lost 5; bases outside the gene matches: 15. The CDR3 spans 17 residues. Germline CDR1 MNHNS, CDR2 SASEGT. Reverse transcription of about 0.5 to 1 ug RNA was carried out with random hexamers. An immunoSEQ multiplex PCR generated amplified TCR beta CDR3 products spanning 54 Vbeta and 13 Jbeta. TCRdb re-analysed the immunoSEQ multiplex PCR reads in MiXCR, keeping a single row per CDR3 protein. The sample gives 180,000 or so distinct CDR3 sequences, just under 95% of which show up once; more than 0.1% is in the top ten.

This receptor was identified in a human donor in good health. Material for sequencing was CD4+ T cells from PBMCs. This rearrangement joins TRBV6-1 to TRBJ2-1; TRBD2 matches 8 bases. Written as DNA, the CDR3 is TGTGCCAGCAGATCACTGACTAGCGAGGGGGGGAACAATGAGCAGTTCTTC. Its protein is CASRSLTSEGGNNEQFF.